What follows are 14 T cell receptor beta chains derived from one specimen sequenced in a study of cytomegalovirus exposure and HLA in healthy donors. PCR amplification relied on 60 Vbeta primers (plus 13 Jbeta primers). The data were produced by immunoSEQ multiplex PCR, yet TCRdb's version contains in-frame clones alone and is incomplete. The data contain around 160,000 clones, roughly 79% of them singletons. The specimen was PBMCs. These receptors were collected from a man aged 50-59 years in good health and CMV-seropositive.

The rearrangement links TRBV4-1 to TRBJ1-5; D is perhaps TRBD1 (5 bases). The germline V and J ends were trimmed by 4 bases and 3 bases, with 13 bases remaining between them. The CDR3 has 15 residues. CDR1 is MGHRA and CDR2 is YSYEKL in the germline V gene. The CDR3 bases are TGCGCCAGCAGCCCGGCGGGGCTCTCCAATCAGCCCCAGCATTTT. Amino acid sequence: CASSPAGLSNQPQHF.

V gene TRBV7-3 combines with J gene TRBJ2-2, with 7 bases that match TRBD1. Losses at the gene ends were 2 bases for V and 6 bases for J; bases not matched to a gene: 6. The CDR3 spans 15 residues. Germline assignment: CDR1 SGHTA and CDR2 FQGTGA. The CDR3 region has the DNA TGTGCCAGCAGCTTACAAAGGGGGCGAGCCGGGGAGCTGTTTTTT. Amino acids: CASSLQRGRAGELFF.

This clone was recorded once. V usage is TRBV5-1 and J usage is TRBJ1-4, with 7 bases aligning to TRBD1. This CDR3 region has 17 residues. V trimming: 0 bases; J trimming: 6 bases; junction bases outside the gene matches: 11. The germline V gene encodes CDR1 SGHRS and CDR2 YFSETQ. The CDR3 sequence: CASSLAPKTGTDEKLFF. CDR3 bases: TGCGCCAGCAGCTTGGCCCCCAAGACAGGGACGGATGAAAAACTGTTTTTT.

The CDR3: CASSPVLQGPTGELFF. The CDR3 nucleotides are TGTGCCAGCTCACCAGTGTTACAGGGACCAACCGGGGAGCTGTTTTTT. This chain connects TRBV18 to TRBJ2-2; D may be TRBD1 (6 bases). Germline CDR1 reads KGHSH; CDR2 reads LQKENI. The CDR3 covers 16 residues. Trimming stripped 2 bases from V and 5 bases from J, with 15 bases between.

V is TRBV2 and J is TRBJ2-5, with D possibly TRBD2 on 7 matching bases. V was clipped by 2 bases and J by 1 base, with 8 bases between them. The CDR3 is 14 amino acids. CDR1 and CDR2 from the germline V gene are SNHLY and FYNNEI. DNA of the CDR3: TGTGCCAGCAGTGAACGGGGGGCCCAAGAGACCCAGTACTTC. Translating gives CASSERGAQETQYF. Variable domain in full (rest from reference TRBV2 and TRBJ2-5): EPEVTQTPSHQVTQMGQEVILRCVPISNHLYFYWYRQILGQKVEFLVSFYNNEISEKSEIFDDQFSVERPDGSNFTLKIRSTKLEDSAMYFCASSERGAQETQYFGPGTRLLVL.

This chain uses TRBV6-5 with TRBJ2-7, with TRBD2 as a possible D gene (5 bases). With 6 bases removed from V and 3 bases from J, the gap between germline ends came to 12 bases. CDR3 length: 13 amino acids. Germline CDR1 is MNHEY and CDR2 is SVGAGI. This chain's CDR3 is CASSPGGGYEQYV. As DNA, the CDR3 is TGTGCCAGCAGCCCAGGAGGTGGCTACGAGCAGTACGTC.

The chain links TRBV7-6 to TRBJ1-2; 10 positions agree with TRBD1. J lost 8 bases, V lost 5 bases, and 11 bases had no gene match. The germline V gene has CDR1 SGHVS and CDR2 FNYEAQ. The CDR3 consists of 15 residues. CDR3 residues: CASSLGTGASLGYTF. CDR3 bases: TGTGCCAGCAGCCTCGGGACAGGGGCGAGTTTAGGCTACACCTTC.

This chain joins TRBV6-1 and TRBJ2-3; TRBD2 is a possible D gene (5 bases). The CDR3 is made up of 13 amino acids. Trimming left V 4 bases short and J 2 bases short, with 7 bases between. The V gene's germline CDR1 is MNHNS and CDR2 SASEGT. The CDR3 is CASSAGSTDTQYF. The CDR3, as DNA: TGTGCCAGCAGTGCGGGATCCACAGATACGCAGTATTTT.

J is TRBJ2-1 and V is TRBV7-8; 9 bases line up with TRBD1. Germline V gene sequence: CDR1 SGHVS, CDR2 FQNEAQ. This CDR3 is built from 15 residues. Germline trimming cut 1 base from V and 8 bases from J; bases unmatched to any gene: 6. The CDR3 DNA reads as TGTGCCAGCAGCTTAGAAACAGGGGGCAAGGATGAGCAGTTCTTC. Translating it yields CASSLETGGKDEQFF.

This clone has only one observation. The rearrangement uses TRBV29-1 and TRBJ2-1; TRBD2 matches 15 bases. Germline V gene data show CDR1 as SQVTM and CDR2 as ANQGSEA. Trimming cost V 4 bases and J 1 base; bases outside gene matches: 8. This CDR3 is built from 18 residues. The CDR3 loop reads CSVVGLAGGHLSYNEQFF. CDR3 sequence (DNA): TGCAGCGTTGTGGGACTAGCGGGGGGTCACCTTTCCTACAATGAGCAGTTCTTC.

V and J are TRBV4-1 and TRBJ1-2, with 9 bases aligning to TRBD1. This CDR3 is 15 amino acids long. Trimming took 1 base from V and 7 from J; bases not matched to a gene: 7. CDR1 and CDR2 (germline): MGHRA, YSYEKL. The CDR3 protein is CASSQGTGGVTGYTF. The CDR3 nucleotides read TGCGCCAGCAGCCAAGGAACAGGGGGCGTTACTGGCTACACCTTC.

In regard to this clone: One end of the junction fails to match germline, which may point to a read error. This CDR3 is also generated by other DNA sequences in the sample. This chain uses TRBV7-8 with TRBJ1-5, with TRBD1 as a possible D gene (5 bases). CDR3 size: 15 residues. Germline loops: CDR1 SGHVS, CDR2 FQNEAQ. In nucleotides, the CDR3 is TGCGCCAGCAGCTTAGGGGAGAGAATGCATCAGCCCCAGCATTTT. This translates into CASSLGERMHQPQHF.

The genes are TRBV30 and TRBJ2-1, with D uncertain. Germline V lookup: CDR1 GTSNPN, CDR2 SVGIG (reference sequence). Trimming shortened V by 5 bases and J by 0 bases, and 17 bases separated the two germline ends. The CDR3 is 16 amino acids. DNA of the CDR3: TGTGCCTGGGGGTTCGAGGAGTTAAGCTCCTACAATGAGCAGTTCTTC. The encoded protein is CAWGFEELSSYNEQFF. The complete variable domain, with remaining parts taken from reference TRBV30 and TRBJ2-1, reads SQTIHQWPATLVQPVGSPLSLECTVEGTSNPNLYWYRQAAGRGLQLLFYSVGIGQISSEVPQNLSASRPQDRQFILSSKKLLLSDSGFYLCAWGFEELSSYNEQFFGPGTRLTVL.

The chain is built from TRBV19 and TRBJ2-5; 7 bases line up with TRBD2. CDR3 length: 15 amino acids. Per germline, CDR1 LNHDA and CDR2 SQIVND (reference sequence). Trimming at V came to 8 bases and at J to 0 bases, leaving 9 bases not matched to a gene. CDR3 nucleotide sequence: TGTGCCAGTCAGCAATCGCTAGCGGACCAAGAGACCCAGTACTTC. Protein sequence: CASQQSLADQETQYF.